This TCR beta chain was documented in a study of T cells after yellow fever vaccination. Study-wide results and limits: Clones that expanded after primary vaccination mostly reappeared after the booster (just under 98% CD4, approximately 87% CD8). Abundant bulk-derived clonotypes could contaminate FACS-sorted repertoires.

A single record per CDR3 protein comes from TCRdb applying MiXCR to the 5' RACE reads. The sample gives around 600,000 distinct CDR3 sequences, 9% to 15% of which show up once; around 14% is in the top ten. As concerns this clonotype: Its antigen is still unknown.

The CDR3 runs to 16 residues. V lost 0 bases, J lost 0 bases, and 10 bases lay in between. Germline V lookup: CDR1 SGHTA, CDR2 FQGNSA. The TCR originated in a man in his thirties or forties who received the YFV17D yellow fever vaccine. This specimen consisted of PBMCs, obtained on the day of the yellow fever booster vaccination. The V and J genes are TRBV7-2 and TRBJ2-3; D remains unclear. The CDR3 region is CASSLAQLTSTDTQYF. The CDR3 nucleotides are TGTGCCAGCAGCTTAGCGCAGCTAACTAGCACAGATACGCAGTATTTT. The whole variable domain, filled in from reference TRBV7-2 and TRBJ2-3, reads GAGVSQSPSNKVTEKGKDVELRCDPISGHTALYWYRQSLGQGLEFLIYFQGNSAPDKSGLPSDRFSAERTGGSVSTLTIQRTQQEDSAVYLCASSLAQLTSTDTQYFGPGTRLTVL.